What follows describes a single TCR beta chain. The data originate from a study of blood T cell repertoires in COVID-19. Study context: There were acute and convalescent COVID-19 samples, and they came from the United States, Italy and Spain. Nucleic acid was either cDNA or gDNA, and it came from T cells, B-cell-depleted T cells, or PBMCs.

Measured with immunoSEQ multiplex PCR; TCRdb has only the in-frame clones, and not every one. This sample has 75,000 to 90,000 clones, with around 78% found just once. Germline CDR1 LNHDA, CDR2 SQIVND (reference sequence). The CDR3 is made up of 13 amino acids. V was cut by 0 bases and J by 7 bases, with 9 bases left in between. The clonotype originates from a human donor in a cohort sampled during active COVID-19. Sequencing was performed on peripheral blood. The chain joins TRBV19 to TRBJ1-1; D perhaps matches TRBD1 (6 bases). This CDR3 reads CASSIERGHEAFF. The CDR3 DNA reads TGTGCCAGTAGTATAGAAAGGGGACATGAAGCTTTCTTT.